A selection of T cell receptor beta chains follows, all from one sample in a study of OX40 agonist ivuxolimab in advanced cancers. TCRdb's copy holds only in-frame clones and misses some; the assay was immunoSEQ multiplex PCR. The sample carries 68,000 or so clones, about 84% recorded once. Sequencing was performed on CD4+ or CD8+ T cells sorted from blood, taken in a trial of the OX40 agonist ivuxolimab. The receptors here all came from an adult with an advanced solid tumor such as melanoma, head and neck, liver or kidney cancer. The CDR3 runs from the conserved cysteine through the conserved F or W. D genes are given only for firm matches. Where a row states a size, it is once, few, many or the class of an expanded clone; other rows omit it.

D	size	J	V	CDR3	DNA
.	.	TRBJ1-5	TRBV10-3	CASSPRAGPQHF	TGTGCCAGCAGCCCACGGGCGGGGCCCCAGCATTTT
.	once	TRBJ1-2	TRBV21-1	CASSKAGAGDGYTF	TGTGCCAGCAGCAAAGCCGGGGCAGGCGACGGCTACACCTTC
TRBD1	.	TRBJ2-7	TRBV5-1	CASSRDRPYEQYF	TGCGCCAGCAGCAGGGACAGACCGTACGAGCAGTACTTC
.	few	TRBJ1-4	TRBV7-9	CASSPGWANEKLFF	TGTGCCAGCAGCCCAGGGTGGGCAAATGAAAAACTGTTTTTT
.	once	TRBJ1-5	TRBV9	CASSERGAGQPQHF	TGTGCCAGCAGCGAGAGGGGGGCGGGGCAGCCCCAGCATTTT
.	.	TRBJ2-5	TRBV29-1	CSVRDPYSQETQYF	TGCAGCGTTAGGGATCCTTACTCCCAAGAGACCCAGTACTTC
TRBD1	.	TRBJ1-4	TRBV27	CASSLRQGGEKLFF	TGTGCCAGCAGTTTAAGACAGGGTGGTGAAAAACTGTTTTTT
.	.	TRBJ2-5	TRBV29-1	CSVTGTQETQYF	TGCAGCGTCACCGGGACCCAAGAGACCCAGTACTTC
.	once	TRBJ2-7	TRBV7-9	CASSRGGGVSYEQYF	TGTGCCAGCAGCCGAGGCGGCGGGGTTAGCTACGAGCAGTACTTC
.	once	TRBJ2-2	TRBV18	CATTTGSNTGELFF	TGTGCCACCACTACAGGGTCAAACACCGGGGAGCTGTTTTTT
.	many	TRBJ2-7	TRBV7-9	CASRPGTGHEQYF	TGTGCCAGCAGACCGGGGACCGGGCACGAGCAGTACTTC
.	few	TRBJ1-1	TRBV30	CAWSVRKGTEAFF	TGTGCCTGGAGTGTTAGAAAGGGGACTGAAGCTTTCTTT
TRBD2	.	TRBJ2-3	TRBV10-3	CATGGGGDIDTQYF	TGTGCCACGGGCGGCGGGGGTGATATAGATACGCAGTATTTT
TRBD1	.	TRBJ1-4	TRBV5-4	CASSSDRVAANEKLFF	TGTGCCAGCAGCTCTGACAGGGTCGCGGCTAATGAAAAACTGTTTTTT
.	.	TRBJ2-2	TRBV5-5	CASSFVRTNTGELFF	TGTGCCAGCAGCTTCGTAAGAACGAACACCGGGGAGCTGTTTTTT
.	.	TRBJ1-1	TRBV4-1	CASATRVYTEAFF	TGCGCCAGCGCCACCAGGGTGTACACTGAAGCTTTCTTT
TRBD1	.	TRBJ2-1	TRBV4-1	CASSQGDSYNEQFF	TGCGCCAGCAGCCAAGGGGACAGTTACAATGAGCAGTTCTTC
.	.	TRBJ2-1	TRBV12-5	CASGPGLGNEQFF	TGTGCTAGTGGTCCGGGACTGGGCAATGAGCAGTTCTTC
TRBD2	.	TRBJ2-1	TRBV10-3	CAISTGTTDEQFF	TGTGCCATCAGTACCGGGACTACGGATGAGCAGTTCTTC